The 23 T cell receptor beta chains given below trace back to one sample, sequenced in a study of vaccination effects on CD4 cells after COVID-19. Assay used: immunoSEQ multiplex PCR; TCRdb lists only in-frame clones, some missing. The table includes 37,000 or so clones, about 65% detected once. Investigators separated out CD4+ T cells once 9 to 11 days of culture had passed. These receptors have no identified antigens. Sequenced here: CD4+ T cells from PBMCs cultured without peptide, sampled before COVID-19 vaccination. Receptors originate from a human donor who received a COVID-19 vaccine.

The rearrangement links TRBV4-1 to TRBJ1-5; unclear D gene. CDR3 length: 16 residues. Germline CDR1 reads MGHRA; CDR2 reads YSYEKL. Trimming removed 4 bases from V and 0 bases from J, with 13 bases in between. The CDR3 region has the DNA TGCGCCAGCAGCCCTTGGCCCCAGGATAGCAATCAGCCCCAGCATTTT. Translating it yields CASSPWPQDSNQPQHF.

V and J are TRBV5-6 and TRBJ2-7; D gene unclear. Trimming removed 1 base at V and 7 bases at J, with 12 bases between. This CDR3 comprises 13 residues. Germline assignment: CDR1 SGHDT and CDR2 YYEEEE. This CDR3 is CASSLFGVWEQYF. In nucleotides, the CDR3 is TGTGCCAGCAGCTTGTTCGGCGTATGGGAGCAGTACTTC.

CDR3 sequence (DNA): TGTGCCAGCAGAGGACTAGCGGGAGTTACCGGGGAGCTGTTTTTT. It translates to CASRGLAGVTGELFF. The chain employs TRBV2 and TRBJ2-2, with 13 bases aligning to TRBD2. V shed 6 bases and J 5 bases; nucleotides not matched to a gene: 3. This CDR3 spans 15 amino acids. The germline V gene encodes CDR1 SNHLY and CDR2 FYNNEI. The full variable domain, rest sourced from reference TRBV2 and TRBJ2-2, is EPEVTQTPSHQVTQMGQEVILRCVPISNHLYFYWYRQILGQKVEFLVSFYNNEISEKSEIFDDQFSVERPDGSNFTLKIRSTKLEDSAMYFCASRGLAGVTGELFFGEGSRLTVL.

The rearrangement uses TRBV5-1 and TRBJ2-6; D is perhaps TRBD1 (5 bases). The CDR3 covers 16 residues. The V gene lost 2 bases and the J gene lost 3 bases, with 12 bases spanning the gap. Germline loops: CDR1 SGHRS, CDR2 YFSETQ. The CDR3 is CASSFVRADGANVLTF. CDR3 DNA: TGCGCCAGCAGCTTCGTCAGGGCAGATGGGGCCAACGTCCTGACTTTC.

Only a few counts were recorded for this clone. The V and J genes are TRBV5-6 and TRBJ2-3; 14 nucleotides agree with TRBD2. The CDR3 has 19 amino acids. With V trimmed by 4 bases and J by 5 bases, 15 bases remained unmatched. The germline gives CDR1 SGHDT, CDR2 YYEEEE. The CDR3 sequence: CASSKIGLAGGGGGDTQYF. The CDR3 coding sequence is TGTGCCAGCAGCAAAATCGGACTAGCGGGAGGAGGGGGGGGAGATACGCAGTATTTT.

This clone has only a few counts. The chain recombines TRBV7-9 with TRBJ1-1; the D is unclear. The germline V and J ends were trimmed by 3 bases and 7 bases, with 12 bases remaining between them. The CDR3 extends over 13 amino acids. The V gene's germline CDR1 is SEHNR and CDR2 FQNEAQ (reference sequence). CDR3 DNA: TGTGCCAGCAGCTTGATGGCATCGGATGAAGCTTTCTTT. Translated, it gives CASSLMASDEAFF.

V is TRBV9 and J is TRBJ1-4; 9 nucleotides align to TRBD1. This CDR3 is 15 amino acids long. CDR1 and CDR2 (germline): SGDLS, YYNGEE. Trimming took 4 bases from V and 7 from J; bases not matched to a gene: 8. As DNA, the CDR3 is TGTGCCAGCAGCCCTCGGACAGGGGTAGGTGAAAAACTGTTTTTT. Its protein is CASSPRTGVGEKLFF.

Of note for this clone: Sequence at one end of the junction differs from germline and may be a read error. The chain employs TRBV6-1 and TRBJ2-7; possible D gene TRBD2, 7 bases. The germline CDR1 and CDR2 sequences are MNHNS and SASEGT. CDR3 size: 12 residues. The CDR3 DNA follows: TGTGCCAGCAGTGATGAAGCGGGACACCCACTCTTC. Translating gives CASSDEAGHPLF.

This sequence joins TRBV28 and TRBJ1-2; 9 bases agree with TRBD1. Germline lookup yields CDR1 MDHEN and CDR2 SYDVKM. The V segment lost 2 bases and the J segment 2 bases; nucleotides outside the gene matches: 0. This CDR3 has 14 amino acids. The CDR3 sequence: CASSLGQGNYGYTF. CDR3 nucleotides: TGTGCCAGCAGTTTAGGACAGGGGAACTATGGCTACACCTTC.

The V and J genes are TRBV11-2 and TRBJ2-1, with TRBD2 matching over 7 bases. Trimming removed 5 bases from V and 4 bases from J; junction bases left unmatched: 11. Germline CDR1 SGHAT, CDR2 FQNNGV. This CDR3 is 16 amino acids long. CDR3 DNA: TGTGCCAGCAGCCTTGGGGGGGGGACCCAGTACAATGAGCAGTTCTTC. Translated, it gives CASSLGGGTQYNEQFF.

CDR3 residues: CATSDKLAGHSTDTQYF. CDR3 DNA sequence: TGTGCCACCAGTGATAAGTTGGCAGGTCATAGCACAGATACGCAGTATTTT. This chain connects TRBV24-1 to TRBJ2-3; D call uncertain. Germline values: CDR1 KGHDR, CDR2 SFDVKD. V was clipped by 3 bases and J by 0 bases, with 15 bases between them. CDR3 size: 17 residues.

The V call is TRBV6-4, the J call TRBJ1-1; 7 nucleotides agree with TRBD1. The V gene end was trimmed by 3 bases and the J gene end by 5 bases; junction bases not matched to a gene: 18. Germline V CDR1 and CDR2: MRHNA, SNTAGT. The CDR3 has 18 residues. As DNA, the CDR3 is TGTGCCAGCAGTGAATACGGTAAAAAGGGGGCGAGGAATACTGAAGCTTTCTTT. This encodes CASSEYGKKGARNTEAFF.

This chain connects TRBV5-4 to TRBJ1-6; D may be TRBD1 (6 bases). The CDR3 sequence is 18 residues long. V shed 4 bases and J shed 6 bases, with 23 bases lying between them. Looked up from germline, CDR1 is SGHNT and CDR2 is YYREEE (reference sequence). This chain's CDR3 is CASSLQSITTGLNSPLHF. CDR3 in DNA: TGTGCCAGCAGCCTCCAATCAATAACGACAGGTCTTAATTCACCCCTCCACTTT.

The chain combines TRBV3-1 (or the pseudogene TRBV3-2) with TRBJ1-2; no reliable D call. Trimming removed 4 bases at V and 2 bases at J, with 8 bases between. This CDR3 is 13 amino acids long. Per germline, CDR1 LGHDT and CDR2 YNNKEL (reference sequence). The CDR3: CASSLLKNYGYTF. The DNA of the CDR3 is TGTGCCAGCAGCCTATTAAAGAACTATGGCTACACCTTC.

This clone has more than one count but fewer than ten. The chain employs TRBV2 and TRBJ1-2, with a tentative D call TRBD1 (5 bases). In germline, CDR1 is SNHLY, CDR2 FYNNEI. Trimming stripped 5 bases from V and 0 bases from J, with 16 bases between. The CDR3 covers 16 residues. CDR3 residues: CASSPEGRLSNYGYTF. The CDR3 DNA follows: TGTGCCAGCAGTCCCGAGGGACGGCTATCTAACTATGGCTACACCTTC.

V is TRBV28 and J is TRBJ1-1, with D perhaps TRBD1 (6 bases). V was trimmed by 7 bases and J by 3 bases, leaving 15 bases between them. The germline V gene has CDR1 MDHEN and CDR2 SYDVKM. The CDR3 is 14 amino acids. The CDR3 DNA sequence: TGTGCCAGCAATACAATTGGACAGTACACTGAAGCTTTCTTT. Translation: CASNTIGQYTEAFF.

In this sample, this clone turned up once. The chain combines TRBV19 with TRBJ1-4; D is perhaps TRBD1 (6 bases). V was clipped by 0 bases and J by 7 bases, with 9 bases between them. CDR1 and CDR2 (germline): LNHDA, SQIVND (reference sequence). CDR3 length: 14 residues. The CDR3 spells CASSIDRGVEKLFF. The CDR3 bases are TGTGCCAGTAGTATAGACAGGGGCGTTGAAAAACTGTTTTTT.

This clone occurred a few times. J is TRBJ1-4 and V is TRBV5-1; possible D gene TRBD1, 5 bases. The V end lost 0 bases, the J end lost 7 bases, and 13 bases lay between the germline ends. The CDR3 consists of 15 residues. Germline CDR1 and CDR2: SGHRS and YFSETQ. DNA of the CDR3: TGCGCCAGCAGCTTGGCAGTCGTCGGGGGTGAAAAACTGTTTTTT. It yields the protein CASSLAVVGGEKLFF.

This clone is labeled as medium-sized. This rearrangement joins TRBV11-3 to TRBJ2-1; 8 bases agree with TRBD1. Germline lookup yields CDR1 SGHNT and CDR2 YENEEA. V was clipped by 0 bases and J by 2 bases; unmatched bases: 0. The CDR3 contains 15 residues. The CDR3 reads CASSLEQGAYNEQFF. The DNA of the CDR3 is TGTGCCAGCAGCTTAGAACAGGGGGCCTACAATGAGCAGTTCTTC.

The chain links TRBV5-4 to TRBJ2-7; D unclear. Germline assignment: CDR1 SGHNT and CDR2 YYREEE (reference sequence). The CDR3 has 13 residues. The V gene lost 4 bases and the J gene lost 2 bases, with 10 bases spanning the gap. CDR3 sequence: CASSDLRTYEQYF. Here the CDR3 DNA reads TGTGCCAGCAGCGACCTCAGGACCTACGAGCAGTACTTC. Full variable domain (rest looked up from reference TRBV5-4 and TRBJ2-7): ETGVTQSPTHLIKTRGQQVTLRCSSQSGHNTVSWYQQALGQGPQFIFQYYREEENGRGNFPPRFSGLQFPNYSSELNVNALELDDSALYLCASSDLRTYEQYFGPGTRLTVT.

The V call is TRBV5-1, the J call TRBJ2-6, with D possibly TRBD1 on 7 matching bases. CDR1 is SGHRS and CDR2 is YFSETQ in the germline V gene. V lost 0 bases to trimming and J lost 0 bases, with 10 bases between them. The CDR3 length is 17 residues. The CDR3: CASSLAQGGSGANVLTF. CDR3 sequence (DNA): TGCGCCAGCAGCTTGGCGCAGGGGGGCTCTGGGGCCAACGTCCTGACTTTC.

This clone was found a few times. The genes are TRBV10-2 and TRBJ1-5; the D gene is possibly TRBD1 (5 bases). Trimming cost V 7 bases and J 7 bases, with 20 bases left between them. The CDR3 runs to 15 residues. CDR1 is WSHSY and CDR2 is SAAADI in the germline V gene. CDR3 region: CASTEAQARGQPQHF. CDR3 coding DNA: TGCGCCAGCACAGAGGCACAGGCGAGGGGACAGCCCCAGCATTTT.

The V call is TRBV5-6, the J call TRBJ2-5; 12 nucleotides match TRBD2. The ends lost 0 bases at V and 5 bases at J; junction bases unmatched: 11. The germline V gene has CDR1 SGHDT and CDR2 YYEEEE. CDR3 length: 18 amino acids. The CDR3 nucleotides read TGTGCCAGCAGCTTGGGACTAGCGGGAGTCGTGGGTCGGGAGACCCAGTACTTC. Translation: CASSLGLAGVVGRETQYF.